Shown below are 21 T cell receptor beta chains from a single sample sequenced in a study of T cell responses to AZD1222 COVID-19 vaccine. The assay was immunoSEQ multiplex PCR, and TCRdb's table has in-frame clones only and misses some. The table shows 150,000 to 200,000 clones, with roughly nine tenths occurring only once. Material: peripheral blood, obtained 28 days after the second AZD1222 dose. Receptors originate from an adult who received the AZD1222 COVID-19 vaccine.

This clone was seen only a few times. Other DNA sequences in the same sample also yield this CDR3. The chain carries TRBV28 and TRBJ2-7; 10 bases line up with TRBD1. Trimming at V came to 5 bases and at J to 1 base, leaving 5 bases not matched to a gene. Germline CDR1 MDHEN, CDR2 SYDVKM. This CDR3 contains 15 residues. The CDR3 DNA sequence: TGTGCCAGCAGTCCACCGGGACAGGGGTCCTACGAGCAGTACTTC. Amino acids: CASSPPGQGSYEQYF. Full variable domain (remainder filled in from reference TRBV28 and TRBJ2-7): DVKVTQSSRYLVKRTGEKVFLECVQDMDHENMFWYRQDPGLGLRLIYFSYDVKMKEKGDIPEGYSVSREKKERFSLILESASTNQTSMYLCASSPPGQGSYEQYFGPGTRLTVT.

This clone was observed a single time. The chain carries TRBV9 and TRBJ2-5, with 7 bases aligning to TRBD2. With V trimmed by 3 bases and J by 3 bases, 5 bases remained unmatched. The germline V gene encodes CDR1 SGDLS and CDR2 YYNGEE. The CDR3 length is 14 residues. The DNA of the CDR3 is TGTGCCAGCAGCGCAGCAAGCGGGGAAGAGACCCAGTACTTC. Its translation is CASSAASGEETQYF.

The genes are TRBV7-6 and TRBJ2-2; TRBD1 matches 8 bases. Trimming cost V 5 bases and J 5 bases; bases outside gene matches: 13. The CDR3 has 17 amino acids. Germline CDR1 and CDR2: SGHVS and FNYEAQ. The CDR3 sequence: CASSASPTGVRTGELFF. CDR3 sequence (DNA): TGTGCCAGCAGCGCAAGCCCGACAGGGGTTCGAACCGGGGAGCTGTTTTTT.

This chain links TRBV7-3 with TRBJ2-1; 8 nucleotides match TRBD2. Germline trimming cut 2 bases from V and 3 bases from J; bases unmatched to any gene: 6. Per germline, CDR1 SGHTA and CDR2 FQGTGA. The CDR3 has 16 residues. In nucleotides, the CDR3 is TGTGCCAGCAGCTTATCTGGTCTAGCGGGCTACAATGAGCAGTTCTTC. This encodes CASSLSGLAGYNEQFF.

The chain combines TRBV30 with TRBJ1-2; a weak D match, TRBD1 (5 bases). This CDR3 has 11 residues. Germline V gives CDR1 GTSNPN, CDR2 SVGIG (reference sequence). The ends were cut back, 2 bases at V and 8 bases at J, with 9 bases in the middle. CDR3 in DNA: TGTGCCTGGAGTAGGTCAGGGGGCTACACCTTC. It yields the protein CAWSRSGGYTF.

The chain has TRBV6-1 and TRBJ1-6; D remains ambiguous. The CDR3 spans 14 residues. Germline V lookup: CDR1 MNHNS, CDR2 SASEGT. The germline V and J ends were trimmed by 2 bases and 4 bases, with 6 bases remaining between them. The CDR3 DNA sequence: TGTGCCAGCAGTGAAAGCGGATATAATTCACCCCTCCACTTT. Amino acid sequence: CASSESGYNSPLHF.

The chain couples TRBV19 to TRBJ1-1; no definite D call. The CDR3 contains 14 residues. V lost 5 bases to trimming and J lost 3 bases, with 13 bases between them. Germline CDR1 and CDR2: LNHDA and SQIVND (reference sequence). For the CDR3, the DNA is TGTGCCAGTAGTTGGAGGAAAGAGGACACTGAAGCTTTCTTT. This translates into CASSWRKEDTEAFF.

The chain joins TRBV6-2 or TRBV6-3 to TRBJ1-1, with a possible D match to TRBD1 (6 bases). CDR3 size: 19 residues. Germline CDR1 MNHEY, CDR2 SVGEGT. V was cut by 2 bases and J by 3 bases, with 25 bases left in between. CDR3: CASSYRGDTSPGEDTEAFF. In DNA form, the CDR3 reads TGTGCCAGCAGTTACAGAGGGGACACCTCCCCGGGGGAGGACACTGAAGCTTTCTTT.

The CDR3 region has the DNA TGTGCCAGCAGCTTAGCGGCTGGACAGCCCCAGCATTTT. It codes for CASSLAAGQPQHF. This rearrangement joins TRBV7-2 to TRBJ1-5, with D unresolved. Germline V gene data show CDR1 as SGHTA and CDR2 as FQGNSA. V lost 0 bases, J lost 7 bases, and 7 bases lay in between. The CDR3 loop spans 13 amino acids.

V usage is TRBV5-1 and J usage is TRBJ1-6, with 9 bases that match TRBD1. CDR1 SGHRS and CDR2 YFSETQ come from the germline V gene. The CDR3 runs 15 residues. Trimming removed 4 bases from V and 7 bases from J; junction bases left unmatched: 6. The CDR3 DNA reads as TGCGCCAGCAGCGGAACCGGGACAGGGAATTCACCCCTCCACTTT. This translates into CASSGTGTGNSPLHF. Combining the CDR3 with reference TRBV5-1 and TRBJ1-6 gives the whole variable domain KAGVTQTPRYLIKTRGQQVTLSCSPISGHRSVSWYQQTPGQGLQFLFEYFSETQRNKGNFPGRFSGRQFSNSRSEMNVSTLELGDSALYLCASSGTGTGNSPLHFGNGTRLTVT.

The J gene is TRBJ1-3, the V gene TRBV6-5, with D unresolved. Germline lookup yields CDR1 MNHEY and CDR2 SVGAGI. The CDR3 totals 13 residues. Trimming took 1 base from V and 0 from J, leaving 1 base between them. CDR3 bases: TGTGCCAGCAGTTACTACTCTGGAAACACCATATATTTT. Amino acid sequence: CASSYYSGNTIYF.

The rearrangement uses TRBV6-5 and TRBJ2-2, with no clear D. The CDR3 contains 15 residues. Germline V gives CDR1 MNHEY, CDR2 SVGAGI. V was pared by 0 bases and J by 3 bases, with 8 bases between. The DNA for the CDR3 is TGTGCCAGCAGTTACTCGTGGGATGACACCGGGGAGCTGTTTTTT. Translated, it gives CASSYSWDDTGELFF.

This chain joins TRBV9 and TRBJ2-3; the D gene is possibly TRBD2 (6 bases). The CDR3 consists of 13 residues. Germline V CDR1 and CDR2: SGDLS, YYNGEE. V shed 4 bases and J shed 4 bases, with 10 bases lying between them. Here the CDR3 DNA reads TGTGCCAGCAGCCTAGGAGGGGCAGATACGCAGTATTTT. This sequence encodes CASSLGGADTQYF. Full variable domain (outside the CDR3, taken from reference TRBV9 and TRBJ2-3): DSGVTQTPKHLITATGQRVTLRCSPRSGDLSVYWYQQSLDQGLQFLIQYYNGEERAKGNILERFSAQQFPDLHSELNLSSLELGDSALYFCASSLGGADTQYFGPGTRLTVL.

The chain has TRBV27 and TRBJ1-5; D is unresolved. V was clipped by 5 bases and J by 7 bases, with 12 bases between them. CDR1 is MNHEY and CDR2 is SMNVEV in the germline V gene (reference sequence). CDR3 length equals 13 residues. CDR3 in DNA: TGTGCCAGCAGTGAGAGTCCGGGGCAGCCCCAGCATTTT. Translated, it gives CASSESPGQPQHF.

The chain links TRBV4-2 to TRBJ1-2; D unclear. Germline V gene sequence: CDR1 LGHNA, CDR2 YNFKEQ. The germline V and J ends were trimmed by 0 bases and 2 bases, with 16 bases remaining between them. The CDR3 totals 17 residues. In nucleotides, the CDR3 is TGTGCCAGCAGCCAAGATCGAGGGAACGATATGAACTATGGCTACACCTTC. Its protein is CASSQDRGNDMNYGYTF.

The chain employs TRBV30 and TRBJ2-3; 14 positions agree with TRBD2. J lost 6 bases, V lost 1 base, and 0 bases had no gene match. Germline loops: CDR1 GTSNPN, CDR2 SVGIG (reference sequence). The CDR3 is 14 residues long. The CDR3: CAWSGLAGGDTQYF. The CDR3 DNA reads TGTGCCTGGAGTGGACTAGCGGGGGGGGATACGCAGTATTTT.

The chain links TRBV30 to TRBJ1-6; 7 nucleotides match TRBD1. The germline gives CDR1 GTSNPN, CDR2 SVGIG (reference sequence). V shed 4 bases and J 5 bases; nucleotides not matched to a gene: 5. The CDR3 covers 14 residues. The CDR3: CAWNRDSNNSPLHF. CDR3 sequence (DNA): TGTGCCTGGAATCGGGACAGTAATAATTCACCCCTCCACTTT.

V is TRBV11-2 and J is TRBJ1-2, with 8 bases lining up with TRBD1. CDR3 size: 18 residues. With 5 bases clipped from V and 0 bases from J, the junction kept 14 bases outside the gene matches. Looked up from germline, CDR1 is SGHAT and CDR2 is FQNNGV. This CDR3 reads CASSPTGAPFFTNYGYTF. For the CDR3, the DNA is TGTGCCAGCAGCCCGACAGGGGCTCCCTTCTTTACTAACTATGGCTACACCTTC.

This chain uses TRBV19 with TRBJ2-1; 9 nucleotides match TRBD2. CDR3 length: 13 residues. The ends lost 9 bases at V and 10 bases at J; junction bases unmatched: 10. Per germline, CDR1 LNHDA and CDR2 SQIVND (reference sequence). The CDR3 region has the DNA TGTGCCAGCAGAGGGACTAGCCCCCAGGAGCAGTTCTTC. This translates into CASRGTSPQEQFF.

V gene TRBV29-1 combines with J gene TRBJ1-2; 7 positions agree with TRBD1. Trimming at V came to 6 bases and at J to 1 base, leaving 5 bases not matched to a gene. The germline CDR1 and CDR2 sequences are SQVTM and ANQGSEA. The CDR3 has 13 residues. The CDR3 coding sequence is TGCAGCGTGGGGGCAGGGGGTAACTATGGCTACACCTTC. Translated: CSVGAGGNYGYTF. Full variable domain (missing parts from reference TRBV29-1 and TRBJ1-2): SAVISQKPSRDICQRGTSLTIQCQVDSQVTMMFWYRQQPGQSLTLIATANQGSEATYESGFVIDKFPISRPNLTFSTLTVSNMSPEDSSIYLCSVGAGGNYGYTFGSGTRLTVV.

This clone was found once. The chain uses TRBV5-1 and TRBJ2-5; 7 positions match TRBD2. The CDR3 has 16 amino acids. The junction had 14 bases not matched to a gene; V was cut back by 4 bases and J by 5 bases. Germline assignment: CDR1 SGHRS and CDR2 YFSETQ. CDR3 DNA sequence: TGCGCCAGCAGCCCGAGTGCGTCGGGGGGTCGGGAGACCCAGTACTTC. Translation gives CASSPSASGGRETQYF.